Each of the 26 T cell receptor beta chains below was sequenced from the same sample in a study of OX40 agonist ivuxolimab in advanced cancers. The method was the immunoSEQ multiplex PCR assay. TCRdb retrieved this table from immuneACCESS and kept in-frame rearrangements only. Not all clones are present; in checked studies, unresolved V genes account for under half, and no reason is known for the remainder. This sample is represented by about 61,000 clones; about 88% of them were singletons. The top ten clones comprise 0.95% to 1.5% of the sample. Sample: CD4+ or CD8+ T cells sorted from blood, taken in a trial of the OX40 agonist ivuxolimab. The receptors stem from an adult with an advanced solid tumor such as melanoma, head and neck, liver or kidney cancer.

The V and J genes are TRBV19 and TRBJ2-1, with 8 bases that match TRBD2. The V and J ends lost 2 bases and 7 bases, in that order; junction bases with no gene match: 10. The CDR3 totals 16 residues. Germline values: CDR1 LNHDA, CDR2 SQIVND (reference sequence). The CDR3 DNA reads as TGTGCCAGTAGTATACTGCGGGGGGCCCTTGGTAATGAGCAGTTCTTC. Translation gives CASSILRGALGNEQFF.

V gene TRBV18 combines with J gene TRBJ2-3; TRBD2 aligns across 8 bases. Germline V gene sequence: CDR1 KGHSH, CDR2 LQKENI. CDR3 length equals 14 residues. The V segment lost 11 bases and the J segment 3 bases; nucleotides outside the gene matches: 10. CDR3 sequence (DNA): TGTGCCTCCGCCGGGAGCGGGGGAACAGATACGCAGTATTTT. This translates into CASAGSGGTDTQYF. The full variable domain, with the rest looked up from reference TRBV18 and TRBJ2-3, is NAGVMQNPRHLVRRRGQEARLRCSPMKGHSHVYWYRQLPEEGLKFMVYLQKENIIDESGMPKERFSAEFPKEGPSILRIQQVVRGDSAAYFCASAGSGGTDTQYFGPGTRLTVL.

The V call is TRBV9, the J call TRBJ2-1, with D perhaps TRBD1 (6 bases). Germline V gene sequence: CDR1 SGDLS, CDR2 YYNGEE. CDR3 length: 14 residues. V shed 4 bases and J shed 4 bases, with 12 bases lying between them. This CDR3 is CASSPYGQYNEQFF. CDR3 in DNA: TGTGCCAGCAGCCCCTACGGACAGTACAATGAGCAGTTCTTC.

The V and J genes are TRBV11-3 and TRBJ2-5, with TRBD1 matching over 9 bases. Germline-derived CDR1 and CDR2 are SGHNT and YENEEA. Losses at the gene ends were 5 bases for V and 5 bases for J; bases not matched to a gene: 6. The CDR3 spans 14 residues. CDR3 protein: CASSATGGLETQYF. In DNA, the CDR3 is TGTGCCAGCAGCGCTACAGGGGGCCTGGAGACCCAGTACTTC.

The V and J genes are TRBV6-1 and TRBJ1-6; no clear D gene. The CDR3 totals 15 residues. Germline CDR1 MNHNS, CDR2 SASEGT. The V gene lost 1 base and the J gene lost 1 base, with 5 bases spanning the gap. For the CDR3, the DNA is TGTGCCAGCAGTGAAGTTTGGTCCTATAATTCACCCCTCCACTTT. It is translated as CASSEVWSYNSPLHF.

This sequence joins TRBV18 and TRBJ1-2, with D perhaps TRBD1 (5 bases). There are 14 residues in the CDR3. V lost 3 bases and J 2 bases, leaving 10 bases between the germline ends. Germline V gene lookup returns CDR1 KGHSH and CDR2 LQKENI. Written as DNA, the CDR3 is TGTGCCAGCTCACCTCAGACAGAAAACTATGGCTACACCTTC. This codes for CASSPQTENYGYTF.

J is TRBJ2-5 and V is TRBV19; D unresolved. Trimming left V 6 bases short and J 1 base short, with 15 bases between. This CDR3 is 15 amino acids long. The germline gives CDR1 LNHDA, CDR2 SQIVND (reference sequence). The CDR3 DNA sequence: TGTGCCAGTAGACTTGGTGTAGGGCTCCAAGAGACCCAGTACTTC. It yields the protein CASRLGVGLQETQYF.

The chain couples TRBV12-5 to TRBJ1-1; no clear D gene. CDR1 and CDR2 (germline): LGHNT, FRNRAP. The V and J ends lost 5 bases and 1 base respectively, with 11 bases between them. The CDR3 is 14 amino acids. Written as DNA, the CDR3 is TGTGCTAGTGGTCACAATGGGAAGAACACTGAAGCTTTCTTT. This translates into CASGHNGKNTEAFF.

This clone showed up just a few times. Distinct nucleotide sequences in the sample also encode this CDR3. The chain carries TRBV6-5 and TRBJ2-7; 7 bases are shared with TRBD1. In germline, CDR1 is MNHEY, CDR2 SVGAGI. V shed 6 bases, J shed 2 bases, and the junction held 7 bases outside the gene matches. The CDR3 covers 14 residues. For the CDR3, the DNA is TGTGCCAGCAGCCGGAGAGGGGGCACCTACGAGCAGTACTTC. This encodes CASSRRGGTYEQYF.

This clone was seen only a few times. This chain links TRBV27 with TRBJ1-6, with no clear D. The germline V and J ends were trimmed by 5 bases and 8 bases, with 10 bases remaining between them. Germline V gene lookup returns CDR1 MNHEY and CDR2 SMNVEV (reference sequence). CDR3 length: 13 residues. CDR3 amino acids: CASSRLGHSPLHF. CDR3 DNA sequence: TGTGCCAGCAGTCGGCTGGGCCATTCACCCCTCCACTTT.

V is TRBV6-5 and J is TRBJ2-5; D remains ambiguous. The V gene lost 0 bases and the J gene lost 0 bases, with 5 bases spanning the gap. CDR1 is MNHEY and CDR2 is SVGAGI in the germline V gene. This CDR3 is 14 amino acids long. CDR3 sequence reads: CASSYSGYQETQYF. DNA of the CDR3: TGTGCCAGCAGTTACTCTGGGTACCAAGAGACCCAGTACTTC.

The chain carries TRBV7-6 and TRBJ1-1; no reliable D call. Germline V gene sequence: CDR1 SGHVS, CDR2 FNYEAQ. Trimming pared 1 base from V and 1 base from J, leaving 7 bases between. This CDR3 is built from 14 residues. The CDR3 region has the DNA TGTGCCAGCAGCTTAGTGCAGGAGAACACTGAAGCTTTCTTT. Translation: CASSLVQENTEAFF.

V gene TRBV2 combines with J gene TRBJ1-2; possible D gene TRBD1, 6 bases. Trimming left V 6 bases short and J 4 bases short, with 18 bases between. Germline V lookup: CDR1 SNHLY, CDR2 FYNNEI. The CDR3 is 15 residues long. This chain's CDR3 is CASSKQGGLGYGYTF. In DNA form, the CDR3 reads TGTGCCAGCAGCAAACAGGGAGGGCTAGGCTATGGCTACACCTTC.

CDR3 DNA: TGCGCCAGCAGCTTGGTCAGAGGAGGGTACGAGCAGTACTTC. It encodes CASSLVRGGYEQYF. J is TRBJ2-7 and V is TRBV5-1; tentatively, D is TRBD2 (6 bases). Germline CDR1 is SGHRS and CDR2 is YFSETQ. Trimming removed 0 bases at V and 4 bases at J, with 11 bases between. The CDR3 covers 14 residues.

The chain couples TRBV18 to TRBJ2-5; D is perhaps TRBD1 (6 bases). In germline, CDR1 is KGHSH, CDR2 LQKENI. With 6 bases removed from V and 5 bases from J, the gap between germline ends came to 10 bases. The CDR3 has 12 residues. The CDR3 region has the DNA TGTGCCAGCTCCAGGGACACGGAGACCCAGTACTTC. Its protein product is CASSRDTETQYF.

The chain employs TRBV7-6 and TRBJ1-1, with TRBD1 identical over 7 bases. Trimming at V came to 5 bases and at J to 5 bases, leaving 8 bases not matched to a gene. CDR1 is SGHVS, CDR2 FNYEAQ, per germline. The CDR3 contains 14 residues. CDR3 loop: CASSPDRVVTEAFF. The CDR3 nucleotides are TGTGCCAGCAGCCCCGACAGGGTAGTTACTGAAGCTTTCTTT.

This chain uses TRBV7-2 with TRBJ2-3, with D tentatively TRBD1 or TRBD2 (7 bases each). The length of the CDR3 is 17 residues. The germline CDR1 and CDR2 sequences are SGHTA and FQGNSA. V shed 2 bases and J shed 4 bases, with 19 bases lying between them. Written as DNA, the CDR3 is TGTGCCAGCAGCTTAAGAGGCGGGGGACAGCAGCCAGATACGCAGTATTTT. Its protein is CASSLRGGGQQPDTQYF.

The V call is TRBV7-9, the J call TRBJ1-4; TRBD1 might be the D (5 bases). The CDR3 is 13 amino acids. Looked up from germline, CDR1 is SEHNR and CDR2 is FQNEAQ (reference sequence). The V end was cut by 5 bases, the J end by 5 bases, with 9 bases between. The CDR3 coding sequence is TGTGCCAGCAGCCTGCGACAGAATGAAAAACTGTTTTTT. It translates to CASSLRQNEKLFF.

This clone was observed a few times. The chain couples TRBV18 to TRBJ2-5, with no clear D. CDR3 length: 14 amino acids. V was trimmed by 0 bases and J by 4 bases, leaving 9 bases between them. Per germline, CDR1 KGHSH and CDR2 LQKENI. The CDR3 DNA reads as TGTGCCAGCTCACCACCGGGCGTCGGAGAGACCCAGTACTTC. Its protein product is CASSPPGVGETQYF. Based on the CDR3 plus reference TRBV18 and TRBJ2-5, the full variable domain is NAGVMQNPRHLVRRRGQEARLRCSPMKGHSHVYWYRQLPEEGLKFMVYLQKENIIDESGMPKERFSAEFPKEGPSILRIQQVVRGDSAAYFCASSPPGVGETQYFGPGTRLLVL.

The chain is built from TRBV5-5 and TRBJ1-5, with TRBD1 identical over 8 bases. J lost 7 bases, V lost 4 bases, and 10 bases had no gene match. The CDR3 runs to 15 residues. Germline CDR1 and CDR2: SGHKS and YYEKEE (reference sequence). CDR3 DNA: TGTGCCAGCAGCCAGTCCGGACAGGGAAGGCAGCCCCAGCATTTT. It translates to CASSQSGQGRQPQHF.

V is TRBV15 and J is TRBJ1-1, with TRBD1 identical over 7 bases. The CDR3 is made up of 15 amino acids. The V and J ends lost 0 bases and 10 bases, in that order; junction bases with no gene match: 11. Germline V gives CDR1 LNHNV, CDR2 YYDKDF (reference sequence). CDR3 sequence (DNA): TGTGCCACCAGCAGAGATGTGGGGACAGTATTGGGAGCTTTCTTT. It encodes CATSRDVGTVLGAFF.

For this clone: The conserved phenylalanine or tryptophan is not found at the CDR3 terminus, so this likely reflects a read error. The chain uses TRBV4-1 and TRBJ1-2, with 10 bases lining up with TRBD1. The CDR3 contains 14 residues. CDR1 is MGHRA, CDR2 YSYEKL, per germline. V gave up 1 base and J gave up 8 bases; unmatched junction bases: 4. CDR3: CASSQAGTGVGYTL. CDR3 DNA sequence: TGCGCCAGCAGCCAAGCCGGGACAGGGGTCGGCTACACCCTC.

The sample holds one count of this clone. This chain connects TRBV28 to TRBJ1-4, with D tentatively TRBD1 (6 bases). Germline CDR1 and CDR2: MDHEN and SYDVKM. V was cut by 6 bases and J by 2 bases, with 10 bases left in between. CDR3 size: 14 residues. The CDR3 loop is CASRRTATNEKLFF. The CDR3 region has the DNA TGTGCCAGCAGACGGACAGCTACTAATGAAAAACTGTTTTTT.

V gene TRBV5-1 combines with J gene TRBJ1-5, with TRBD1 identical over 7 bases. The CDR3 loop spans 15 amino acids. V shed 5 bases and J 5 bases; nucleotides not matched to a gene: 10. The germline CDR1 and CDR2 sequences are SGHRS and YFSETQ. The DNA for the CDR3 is TGCGCCAGCAGACCTGGGGACAGCCGGGATCAGCCCCAGCATTTT. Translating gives CASRPGDSRDQPQHF.

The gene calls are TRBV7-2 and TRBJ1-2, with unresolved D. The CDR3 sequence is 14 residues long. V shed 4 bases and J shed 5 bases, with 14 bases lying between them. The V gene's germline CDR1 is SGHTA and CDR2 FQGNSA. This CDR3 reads CASSSARRGYGYTF. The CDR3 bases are TGTGCCAGCAGCTCTGCGCGGAGAGGTTATGGCTACACCTTC.

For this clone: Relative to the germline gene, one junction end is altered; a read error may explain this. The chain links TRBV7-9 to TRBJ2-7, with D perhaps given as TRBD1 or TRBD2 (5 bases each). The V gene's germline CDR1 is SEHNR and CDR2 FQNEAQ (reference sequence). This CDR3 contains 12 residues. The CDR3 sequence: CASSLRRDPSFF. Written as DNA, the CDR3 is TGTGCCAGCAGCCTACGCCGGGACCCCTCTTTTTTC.